This T cell receptor beta chain was sequenced during a study of CD8 T cells in Susac syndrome. General study results and limits: The authors acknowledged that their TCR sequencing and HLA analysis involved a relatively small number of individuals.

Negative magnetic isolation gave CD8+ and CD4+ cells; FACS enriched CD8+ TEMRA. This CDR3 spans 13 amino acids. Germline CDR1 and CDR2: MNHEY and SMNVEV (reference sequence). J lost 8 bases, V lost 4 bases, and 6 bases had no gene match. It was with random hexamers that roughly 0.45 to 1 ug RNA was reverse transcribed. The amplification used immunoSEQ multiplex PCR on TCR beta CDR3; it spanned 54 Vbeta and 13 Jbeta. From the immunoSEQ multiplex PCR reads, TCRdb called clonotypes with MiXCR, one entry per CDR3 protein. The profile shows about 200,000 distinct CDR3 sequences, about 95% of them singletons. About this clonotype itself: Its specificity is not known.

The chain employs TRBV27 and TRBJ1-2; 8 positions match TRBD1. The specimen was CD4+ T cells from PBMCs. This clonotype originated in a human donor with multiple sclerosis. DNA for the CDR3: TGTGCCAGCAGTTCCCGGACAGGGAGGGGCTACACCTTC. Translating gives CASSSRTGRGYTF.